Presented here are 20 T cell receptor beta chains from one specimen sequenced in a study of regulatory T cells in long-lasting Graves disease. Sequencing libraries for TCR beta were prepared with iRepertoire HTBI primers and Arm-PCR of CDR3 regions. One entry per CDR3 protein, called by TCRdb with MiXCR from the multiplex PCR reads. The repertoire holds 350,000 to 500,000 distinct CDR3 sequences, with about 17% as singletons. As to time point: newly diagnosed GD, antithyroid drugs for less than 3 months. TCR sequences were obtained from RNA taken from PBMCs. These data are also associated with another study on T cells in Graves' hyperthyroidism and ophthalmopathy.

The starting material was peripheral blood mononuclear cells (PBMCs), obtained at new diagnosis, from a patient treated with antithyroid drugs. The receptors here all came from a woman under 30 with Graves disease.

V gene TRBV19 combines with J gene TRBJ2-6; TRBD1 or TRBD2 may be the D gene (6 bases each). The germline CDR1 and CDR2 sequences are LNHDA and SQIVND (reference sequence). V lost 7 bases and J 2 bases, leaving 15 bases between the germline ends. This CDR3 is built from 16 residues. CDR3: CASKDLGGAGANVLTF. The CDR3, as DNA: TGTGCCAGTAAGGATCTGGGGGGCGCTGGGGCCAACGTCCTGACTTTC. The full variable domain, in which reference TRBV19 and TRBJ2-6 provide the parts outside the CDR3, is DGGITQSPKYLFRKEGQNVTLSCEQNLNHDAMYWYRQDPGQGLRLIYYSQIVNDFQKGDIAEGYSVSREKKESFPLTVTSAQKNPTAFYLCASKDLGGAGANVLTFGAGSRLTVL.

The gene calls are TRBV28 and TRBJ2-1; 9 positions match TRBD2. V was clipped by 3 bases and J by 7 bases; unmatched bases: 7. CDR1 is MDHEN, CDR2 SYDVKM, per germline. The CDR3 consists of 15 residues. CDR3 coding DNA: TGTGCCAGCAGTTTGGGCGGGAGGGCCTTAAATGAGCAGTTCTTC. This codes for CASSLGGRALNEQFF.

Ten or more counts support this clonotype. V and J are TRBV3-1 and TRBJ2-5, with 7 bases identical to TRBD2. Germline V lookup: CDR1 LGHDT, CDR2 YNNKEL (reference sequence). V shed 7 bases, J shed 1 base, and the junction held 9 bases outside the gene matches. The CDR3 consists of 15 residues. CDR3 region: CASNKAGSGQETQYF. The CDR3, as DNA: TGTGCCAGCAACAAAGCGGGATCGGGCCAAGAGACCCAGTACTTC.

This sequence joins TRBV12-3 or TRBV12-4 and TRBJ2-1; 12 bases fit TRBD2. CDR3 size: 17 residues. V dropped 0 bases and J dropped 1; count of bases not matched to a gene: 1. The CDR3, as DNA: TGTGCCAGCAGTTTAGCCCTAGCGGGAGGGTCCTACAATGAGCAGTTCTTC. Translation gives CASSLALAGGSYNEQFF.

This chain links TRBV6-1 with TRBJ2-3; D is unresolved. V dropped 5 bases and J dropped 0 bases, with 6 bases sitting between them. The CDR3 loop spans 13 amino acids. Germline V gene data show CDR1 as MNHNS and CDR2 as SASEGT. The CDR3 sequence is CASSTHSTDTQYF. The CDR3 bases are TGTGCCAGCAGTACCCACAGCACAGATACGCAGTATTTT.

This clonotype was found a few times. V is TRBV6-1 and J is TRBJ2-1; TRBD2 matches at 10 bases. The CDR3 is 15 residues long. The V gene end was trimmed by 7 bases and the J gene end by 3 bases; junction bases not matched to a gene: 6. Germline assignment: CDR1 MNHNS and CDR2 SASEGT. The CDR3 DNA reads TGTGCCAGCACCGAACTAGCGGGATTCTACAATGAGCAGTTCTTC. It codes for CASTELAGFYNEQFF.

J is TRBJ2-1 and V is TRBV11-3; D is perhaps TRBD1 (5 bases). Trimming took off 1 base at V and 9 bases at J, with 13 bases between the two ends. The germline V gene has CDR1 SGHNT and CDR2 YENEEA. The CDR3 has 14 residues. CDR3 nucleotide sequence: TGTGCCAGCAGCTTAGGGTTATCAGGGTTTGAGCAGTTCTTC. Translated, it gives CASSLGLSGFEQFF. Full variable domain (missing parts from reference TRBV11-3 and TRBJ2-1): EAGVVQSPRYKIIEKKQPVAFWCNPISGHNTLYWYLQNLGQGPELLIRYENEEAVDDSQLPKDRFSAERLKGVDSTLKIQPAELGDSAVYLCASSLGLSGFEQFFGPGTRLTVL.

For this clonotype: This may be a read error, as it is one base from a much larger clone. This chain uses TRBV5-6 with TRBJ1-6, with a weak D call TRBD1 (5 bases). The ends were cut back, 4 bases at V and 3 bases at J, with 8 bases in the middle. Per germline, CDR1 SGHDT and CDR2 YYEEEE. The CDR3 runs 14 residues. The CDR3, as DNA: TGTGCCAGCAGCCTTGACAGCTATAATTCACCCCTCCACTTT. This codes for CASSLDSYNSPLHF. Based on the CDR3 plus reference TRBV5-6 and TRBJ1-6, the full variable domain is DAGVTQSPTHLIKTRGQQVTLRCSPKSGHDTVSWYQQALGQGPQFIFQYYEEEERQRGNFPDRFSGHQFPNYSSELNVNALLLGDSALYLCASSLDSYNSPLHFGNGTRLTVT.

Many counts were recorded for this clonotype. The chain combines TRBV20-1 with TRBJ2-7; D possibly corresponds to TRBD1 (6 bases). Germline loops: CDR1 DFQATT, CDR2 SNEGSKA (reference sequence). The CDR3 contains 14 residues. Trimming stripped 5 bases from V and 4 bases from J, with 18 bases between. CDR3 sequence reads: CSARRDTVLYEQYF. The CDR3, as DNA: TGCAGTGCTCGCCGGGACACTGTTTTGTACGAGCAGTACTTC.

V usage is TRBV10-3 and J usage is TRBJ2-1; no clear D gene. This CDR3 spans 12 amino acids. CDR1 and CDR2 (germline): ENHRY, SYGVKD. The V and J ends lost 7 bases and 8 bases respectively, with 12 bases between them. The CDR3 region is CAIMGVGDEQFF. DNA of the CDR3: TGTGCCATCATGGGTGTGGGTGATGAGCAGTTCTTC.

A word on this clonotype: Being one base from a much bigger clone, this may be a read error. The chain joins TRBV2 to TRBJ2-1, with D possibly TRBD2 on 6 matching bases. The length of the CDR3 is 14 residues. From germline, CDR1 is SNHLY and CDR2 FYNNEI. Trimming shortened V by 2 bases and J by 10 bases, and 15 bases separated the two germline ends. The chain's CDR3 is CASSEFAGTYEQFF. As DNA, the CDR3 is TGTGCCAGCAGTGAATTTGCGGGGACCTACGAGCAGTTCTTC.

The chain employs TRBV30 and TRBJ2-1; 7 bases are shared with TRBD2. Looked up from germline, CDR1 is GTSNPN and CDR2 is SVGIG (reference sequence). V gave up 4 bases and J gave up 5 bases; unmatched junction bases: 11. This CDR3 is built from 15 residues. CDR3 protein: CAWTLGLAVNNEQFF. In DNA, the CDR3 is TGTGCCTGGACCTTGGGGCTAGCGGTAAACAATGAGCAGTTCTTC.

This clonotype was found many times. This chain joins TRBV28 and TRBJ2-5; 8 positions agree with TRBD1. This CDR3 is built from 16 residues. CDR1 is MDHEN and CDR2 is SYDVKM in the germline V gene. V was pared by 7 bases and J by 2 bases, with 12 bases of the junction left unmatched. The CDR3 loop is CASTSANDRGQETQYF. CDR3 DNA: TGTGCCAGCACCTCTGCGAACGACAGGGGACAAGAGACCCAGTACTTC.

At least ten counts were recorded for this clonotype. The rearrangement joins TRBV28 to TRBJ1-2; D is unclear. The CDR3 is made up of 13 amino acids. In germline, CDR1 is MDHEN, CDR2 SYDVKM. The V gene lost 2 bases and the J gene lost 7 bases, with 11 bases spanning the gap. CDR3 amino acids: CASSLDPAGGYTF. CDR3 nucleotide sequence: TGTGCCAGCAGTTTAGACCCGGCGGGTGGCTACACCTTC.

In this sample, this clonotype turned up a few times. This may stem from a read error, because a much larger clone lies one nucleotide away. The final CDR3 position lacks the conserved phenylalanine or tryptophan, pointing to a likely read error. The chain couples TRBV28 to TRBJ2-1; D remains ambiguous. The CDR3 covers 14 residues. CDR1 and CDR2 from the germline V gene are MDHEN and SYDVKM. Trimming took 7 bases from V and 6 from J, leaving 16 bases between them. DNA of the CDR3: TGTGCCAGCACCGGACGGCTTCCACCCAATGAGCAGTTCCTC. It encodes CASTGRLPPNEQFL.

This clonotype appeared many times. The chain is built from TRBV7-3 and TRBJ2-1, with 13 nucleotides matching TRBD2. Germline CDR1 SGHTA, CDR2 FQGTGA. After removal of 5 bases from V and 0 bases from J, the junction contained 4 bases not matched to a gene. The CDR3 totals 17 residues. The CDR3 sequence: CASSPTSGGSSYNEQFF. The CDR3 DNA reads as TGTGCCAGCAGCCCGACTAGCGGGGGGAGCTCCTACAATGAGCAGTTCTTC.

This clonotype was found once. A read error may produce the germline difference seen at one junction end. The rearrangement joins TRBV7-7 to TRBJ2-1; 9 bases are shared with TRBD1. CDR3 length equals 13 residues. Per germline, CDR1 SSHAT and CDR2 FNYEAQ (reference sequence). The CDR3 DNA reads TGTGCTAGCAGCAAGGGACAGGGCTACGAGCAGTTCTTC. Protein: CASSKGQGYEQFF.

This clonotype was seen ten or more times. This chain links TRBV12-3 or TRBV12-4 with TRBJ1-1; D may be TRBD1 (5 bases). V was cut by 3 bases and J by 7 bases, with 15 bases left in between. The CDR3 totals 14 residues. The CDR3 DNA sequence: TGTGCCAGCAGTTTCCTATCAGGGACTGGTGAAGCTTTCTTT. It yields the protein CASSFLSGTGEAFF.

This clonotype came up many times. The chain links TRBV12-3 or TRBV12-4 to TRBJ1-2; D gene uncertain. Trimming shortened V by 7 bases and J by 5 bases, and 17 bases separated the two germline ends. CDR3 length: 14 residues. DNA for the CDR3: TGTGCCAGCAACACCCGCGACACACTATATGGCTACACCTTC. It codes for CASNTRDTLYGYTF.

This clonotype showed up many times. Written as DNA, the CDR3 is TGTGCCAGCAGTTACTCAGAGGGCCCTAATTCACCCCTCCACTTT. Translating gives CASSYSEGPNSPLHF. The chain carries TRBV6-5 and TRBJ1-6; D gene ambiguous. The CDR3 is 15 residues long. Deletions cut 0 bases from V and 6 bases from J, with 9 bases between. CDR1 is MNHEY and CDR2 is SVGAGI in the germline V gene.